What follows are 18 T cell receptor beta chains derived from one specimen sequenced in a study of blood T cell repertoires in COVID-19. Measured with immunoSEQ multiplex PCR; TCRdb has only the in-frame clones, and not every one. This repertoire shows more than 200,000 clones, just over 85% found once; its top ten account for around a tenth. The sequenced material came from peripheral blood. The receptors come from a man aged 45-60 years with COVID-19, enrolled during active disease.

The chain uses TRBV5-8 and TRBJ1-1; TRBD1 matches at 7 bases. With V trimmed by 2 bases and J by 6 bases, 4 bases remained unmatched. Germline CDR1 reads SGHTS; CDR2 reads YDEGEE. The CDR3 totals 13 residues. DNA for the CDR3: TGTGCCAGCAGCTTCGACAGGGCTTCTGAAGCTTTCTTT. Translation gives CASSFDRASEAFF.

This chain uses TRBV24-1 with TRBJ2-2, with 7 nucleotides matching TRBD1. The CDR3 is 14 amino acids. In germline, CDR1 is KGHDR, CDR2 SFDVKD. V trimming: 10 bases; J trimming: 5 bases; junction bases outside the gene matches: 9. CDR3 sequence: CATELTGSTGELFF. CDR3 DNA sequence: TGTGCCACGGAGCTGACAGGGTCGACCGGGGAGCTGTTTTTT.

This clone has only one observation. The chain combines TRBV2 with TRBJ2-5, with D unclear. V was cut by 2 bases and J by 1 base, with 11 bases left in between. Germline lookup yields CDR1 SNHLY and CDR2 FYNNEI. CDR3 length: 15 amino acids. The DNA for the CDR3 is TGTGCCAGCAGTGAAACTGACACATCCCAAGAGACCCAGTACTTC. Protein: CASSETDTSQETQYF. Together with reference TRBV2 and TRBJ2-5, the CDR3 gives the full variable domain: EPEVTQTPSHQVTQMGQEVILRCVPISNHLYFYWYRQILGQKVEFLVSFYNNEISEKSEIFDDQFSVERPDGSNFTLKIRSTKLEDSAMYFCASSETDTSQETQYFGPGTRLLVL.

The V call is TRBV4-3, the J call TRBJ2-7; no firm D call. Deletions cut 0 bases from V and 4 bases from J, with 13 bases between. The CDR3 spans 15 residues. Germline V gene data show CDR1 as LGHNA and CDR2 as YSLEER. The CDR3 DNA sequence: TGCGCCAGCAGCCAAGAAATGACTTCGGGTTACGAGCAGTACTTC. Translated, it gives CASSQEMTSGYEQYF.

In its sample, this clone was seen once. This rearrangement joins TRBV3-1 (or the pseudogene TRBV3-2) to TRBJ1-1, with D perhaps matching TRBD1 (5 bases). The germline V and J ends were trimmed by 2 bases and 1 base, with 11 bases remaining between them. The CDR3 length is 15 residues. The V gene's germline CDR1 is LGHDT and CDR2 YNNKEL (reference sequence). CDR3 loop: CASSQNIQGNTEAFF. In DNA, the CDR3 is TGTGCCAGCAGCCAAAACATTCAGGGGAACACTGAAGCTTTCTTT.

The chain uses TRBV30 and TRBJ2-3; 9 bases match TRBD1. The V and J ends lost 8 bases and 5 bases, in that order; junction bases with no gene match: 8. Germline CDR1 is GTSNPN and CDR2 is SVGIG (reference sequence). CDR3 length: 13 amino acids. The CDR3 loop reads CARTGERIDTQYF. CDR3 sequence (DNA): TGTGCCCGGACAGGGGAGAGGATAGATACGCAGTATTTT.

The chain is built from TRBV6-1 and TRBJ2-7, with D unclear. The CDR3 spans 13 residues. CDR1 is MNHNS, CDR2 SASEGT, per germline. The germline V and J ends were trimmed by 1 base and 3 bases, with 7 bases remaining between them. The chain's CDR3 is CASSEEGVYEQYF. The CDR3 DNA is TGTGCCAGCAGTGAAGAAGGAGTCTACGAGCAGTACTTC.

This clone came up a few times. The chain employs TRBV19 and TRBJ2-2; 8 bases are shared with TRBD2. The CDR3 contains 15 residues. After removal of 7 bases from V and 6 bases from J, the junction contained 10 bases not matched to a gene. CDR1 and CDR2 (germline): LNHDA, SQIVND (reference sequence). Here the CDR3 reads CASKISGTRAGELFF. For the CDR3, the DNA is TGTGCCAGTAAAATCAGCGGGACTAGAGCCGGGGAGCTGTTTTTT.

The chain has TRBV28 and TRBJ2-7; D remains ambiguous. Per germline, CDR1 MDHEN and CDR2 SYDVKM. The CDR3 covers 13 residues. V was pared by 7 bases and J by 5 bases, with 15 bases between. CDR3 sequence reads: CASIPPVGDEQYF. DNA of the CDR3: TGTGCCAGCATCCCTCCAGTGGGCGACGAGCAGTACTTC. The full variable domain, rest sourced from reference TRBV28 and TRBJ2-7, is DVKVTQSSRYLVKRTGEKVFLECVQDMDHENMFWYRQDPGLGLRLIYFSYDVKMKEKGDIPEGYSVSREKKERFSLILESASTNQTSMYLCASIPPVGDEQYFGPGTRLTVT.

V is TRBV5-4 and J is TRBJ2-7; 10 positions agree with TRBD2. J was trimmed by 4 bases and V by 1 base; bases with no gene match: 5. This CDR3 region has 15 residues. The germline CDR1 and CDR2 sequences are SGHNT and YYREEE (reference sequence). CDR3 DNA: TGTGCCAGCAGCTTGTCTAGCGGGAGTTCGTACGAGCAGTACTTC. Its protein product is CASSLSSGSSYEQYF.

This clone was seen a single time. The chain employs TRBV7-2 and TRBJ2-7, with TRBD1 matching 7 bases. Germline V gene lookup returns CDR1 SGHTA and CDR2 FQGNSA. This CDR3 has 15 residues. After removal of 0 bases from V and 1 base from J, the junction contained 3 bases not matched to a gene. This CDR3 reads CASSLAPRGSYEQYF. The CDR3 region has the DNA TGTGCCAGCAGCTTAGCGCCCAGGGGGTCCTACGAGCAGTACTTC.

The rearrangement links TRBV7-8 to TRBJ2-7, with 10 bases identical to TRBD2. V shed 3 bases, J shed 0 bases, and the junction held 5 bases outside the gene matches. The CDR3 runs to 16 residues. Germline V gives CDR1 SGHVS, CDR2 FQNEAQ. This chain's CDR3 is CASSLELAGSSYEQYF. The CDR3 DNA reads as TGTGCCAGCAGCTTGGAACTAGCGGGAAGCTCCTACGAGCAGTACTTC.

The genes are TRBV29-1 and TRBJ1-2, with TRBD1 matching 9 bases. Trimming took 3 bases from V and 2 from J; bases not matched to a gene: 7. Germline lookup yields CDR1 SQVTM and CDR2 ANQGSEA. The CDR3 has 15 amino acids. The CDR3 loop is CSVDLPGQGNYGYTF. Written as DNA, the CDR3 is TGCAGCGTTGACCTACCGGGACAGGGAAACTATGGCTACACCTTC.

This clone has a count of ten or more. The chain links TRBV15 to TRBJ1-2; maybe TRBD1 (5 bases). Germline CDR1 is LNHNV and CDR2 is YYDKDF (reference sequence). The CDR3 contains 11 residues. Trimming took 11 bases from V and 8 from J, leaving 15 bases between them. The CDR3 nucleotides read TGTGCCGCCCCAAGGGGCTGGGGCTACACCTTC. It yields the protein CAAPRGWGYTF.

In DNA, the CDR3 is TGTGCCAGCAGCGTAGCGACAGGGGCCTATGGCTACACCTTC. The encoded protein is CASSVATGAYGYTF. The chain couples TRBV2 to TRBJ1-2; 8 bases fit TRBD1. The germline gives CDR1 SNHLY, CDR2 FYNNEI. After removal of 6 bases from V and 4 bases from J, the junction contained 7 bases not matched to a gene. This CDR3 contains 14 residues.

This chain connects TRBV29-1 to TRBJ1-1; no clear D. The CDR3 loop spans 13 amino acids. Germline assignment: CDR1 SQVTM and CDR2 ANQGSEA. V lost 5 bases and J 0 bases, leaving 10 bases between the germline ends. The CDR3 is CSVLRIMNTEAFF. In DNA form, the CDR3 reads TGCAGCGTTCTGAGGATCATGAACACTGAAGCTTTCTTT.

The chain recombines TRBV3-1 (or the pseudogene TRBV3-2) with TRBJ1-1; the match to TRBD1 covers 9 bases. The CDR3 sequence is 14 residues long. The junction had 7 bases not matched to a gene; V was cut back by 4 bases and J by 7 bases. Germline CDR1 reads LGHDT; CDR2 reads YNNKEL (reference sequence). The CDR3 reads CASSLFTGGLEAFF. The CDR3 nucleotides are TGTGCCAGCAGCCTCTTCACAGGGGGCCTTGAAGCTTTCTTT.

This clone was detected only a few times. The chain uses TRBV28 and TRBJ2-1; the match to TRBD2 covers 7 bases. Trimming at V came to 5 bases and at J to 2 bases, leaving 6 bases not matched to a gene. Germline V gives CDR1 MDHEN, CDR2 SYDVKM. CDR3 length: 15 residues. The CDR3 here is CASSLSSGTYNEQFF. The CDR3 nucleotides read TGTGCCAGCAGTCTTTCGAGCGGGACCTACAATGAGCAGTTCTTC.